The clone carrying this T cell receptor beta chain was seen many times. Its specificity is unknown. V was cut by 5 bases and J by 4 bases, with 13 bases left in between. Germline CDR1 and CDR2: SGHRS and YFSETQ. The CDR3 covers 14 residues. The data belong to a study of early T cells in non-severe SARS-CoV-2 infection. On the study more broadly: Unpaired chains resulted from sequencing bulk RNA of unsorted whole blood. Regarding the study as a whole: Using VDJdb, the matching emphasized anti-spike CD8 responses while missing private and CD4 specificities.

Individual cDNA molecules were tagged with unique molecular identifiers. Each CDR3 protein gets one entry after TCRdb re-called the 5' RACE reads with MiXCR. The table has tens of thousands of distinct CDR3 sequences, roughly 5% seen once. This sequence originates from an adult who was a healthcare worker with PCR-confirmed SARS-CoV-2 infection or an uninfected control (not recorded which). The chain carries TRBV5-1 and TRBJ2-1; tentative D call: TRBD2 (5 bases). Sample: whole blood. The DNA for the CDR3 is TGCGCCAGCAGTCCGGGGTCTGGTTACAATGAGCAGTTCTTC. This gives the protein CASSPGSGYNEQFF.